The T cell receptor (beta chain) described here comes from a study of identical twins. Overall study findings and caveats: In cord blood, abundant beta clonotypes had fewer insertions; memory showed no trend.

TCRdb recomputed calls from the 5' RACE reads with MiXCR, one row per CDR3 protein. The repertoire consists of approximately 240,000 distinct CDR3 sequences, with over 12% occurring once and the leading ten covering 8.8%. This clonotype was counted only a few times. Its specificity is not known. The clonotype originates from a woman between 18 and 30 years old in good health. Sequencing was performed on memory (CD45RO+) T cells sorted from blood.

CDR3: CAITGLAGDEQYF. CDR3 sequence (DNA): TGTGCCATCACGGGACTAGCGGGAGACGAGCAGTACTTC. The chain employs TRBV10-3 and TRBJ2-7, with TRBD2 matching 14 bases. Trimming removed 7 bases from V and 5 bases from J; junction bases left unmatched: 1. Germline CDR1 is ENHRY and CDR2 is SYGVKD. This CDR3 has 13 amino acids.